This is a list of T cell receptor beta chains from one sample in a study of PD-1 blockade in mismatch repair-deficient tumors. Method: immunoSEQ multiplex PCR; TCRdb's copy keeps in-frame clones and lacks some. This table has roughly 110,000 clones, more than 60% appearing once. The sequences come from peripheral blood, collected 60 to 65 weeks after starting pembrolizumab. Source of these receptors: an adult with mismatch repair-deficient cancer. The CDR3 runs from the conserved cysteine through the conserved F or W. Fields, in order: clone size, D gene, V gene, J gene, CDR3 protein, CDR3 DNA. A D gene is named only where the DNA matches it firmly. Expanded clones get a size class; other rows say once, few or many, or leave the size out.

>once|.|TRBV7-9|TRBJ1-1
CASSLGELGLEAFF
TGTGCCAGCAGCTTAGGGGAGCTCGGACTTGAAGCTTTCTTT
>once|TRBD1|TRBV11-1|TRBJ1-1
CASSFAGQGGTEAFF
TGTGCCAGCAGCTTCGCGGGACAGGGAGGTACTGAAGCTTTCTTT
>.|.|TRBV19|TRBJ2-3
CASSIDLTWASTDTQYF
TGTGCCAGTAGTATAGATCTGACTTGGGCTAGCACAGATACGCAGTATTTT
>.|.|TRBV9|TRBJ2-5
CASSPGGGAGETQYF
TGTGCCAGCAGCCCCGGTGGGGGGGCAGGTGAGACCCAGTACTTC
>.|.|TRBV2|TRBJ2-7
CASSVNYEQYF
TGTGCCAGCAGTGTAAACTACGAGCAGTACTTC
>.|.|TRBV29-1|TRBJ2-1
CSATVVKDEQFF
TGCAGCGCCACAGTGGTTAAGGATGAGCAGTTCTTC
>.|.|TRBV11-1|TRBJ2-1
CASSLAHSPYNEQFF
TGTGCCAGCAGCTTAGCACACTCTCCCTACAATGAGCAGTTCTTC
>once|TRBD1|TRBV6-1|TRBJ1-1
CASRTEDRGTEAFF
TGTGCCAGCAGAACCGAGGACAGGGGCACTGAAGCTTTCTTT
>.|TRBD1|TRBV6-5|TRBJ1-5
CASSVGTGSQPQHF
TGTGCCAGCAGCGTAGGGACAGGGAGTCAGCCCCAGCATTTT
>.|.|TRBV19|TRBJ2-1
CASSQGYNEQFF
TGTGCCAGTAGTCAGGGGTACAATGAGCAGTTCTTC
>.|.|TRBV7-9|TRBJ2-2
CASSLGGGTGELFF
TGTGCCAGCAGCTTAGGAGGGGGCACCGGGGAGCTGTTTTTT
>.|.|TRBV7-2|TRBJ2-3
CASSLATRDTQYF
TGTGCCAGCAGCTTAGCGACTAGGGATACGCAGTATTTT
>.|.|TRBV5-4|TRBJ2-7
CASSLIGSTYEQYF
TGTGCCAGCAGCTTAATAGGGTCCACCTACGAGCAGTACTTC
>.|.|TRBV2|TRBJ2-2
CASSEDVTGELFF
TGTGCCAGCAGTGAAGATGTCACCGGGGAGCTGTTTTTT
>.|.|TRBV11-3|TRBJ2-7
CASSLGGPIPYEQYF
TGTGCCAGCAGCTTAGGGGGACCGATCCCCTACGAGCAGTACTTC
>.|TRBD1|TRBV11-1|TRBJ2-1
CASSLDRGDEQFF
TGTGCCAGCAGCCTGGACAGGGGCGATGAGCAGTTCTTC
>.|.|TRBV18|TRBJ1-5
CASSPDYSNQPQHF
TGTGCCAGCTCTCCCGATTATAGCAATCAGCCCCAGCATTTT
>.|.|TRBV19|TRBJ2-3
CASSSGWADTDTQYF
TGTGCCAGTAGTTCAGGGTGGGCTGACACAGATACGCAGTATTTT
>.|TRBD1|TRBV5-6|TRBJ2-7
CASSFGQGLREQYF
TGTGCCAGCAGCTTCGGACAGGGGCTCAGGGAGCAGTACTTC
>few|TRBD1|TRBV5-1|TRBJ2-3
CASRGSGGTDTQYF
TGCGCCAGCAGAGGGTCAGGGGGAACAGATACGCAGTATTTT